This section outlines one T cell receptor (beta chain) sequence together with its context. Germline CDR1 reads PRHDT; CDR2 reads FYEKMQ (reference sequence). The CDR3 runs 15 residues. After removal of 5 bases from V and 9 bases from J, the junction contained 11 bases not matched to a gene. When the RNA was reverse transcribed, random hexamers were used with an input of about 0.5 to 1 ug. An immunoSEQ multiplex PCR amplified TCR beta CDR3 over 54 Vbeta and 13 Jbeta. One entry per CDR3 protein, called by TCRdb with MiXCR from the immunoSEQ multiplex PCR reads. The sample records about 280,000 distinct CDR3 sequences, 85% being singletons. The data are from a study of CD8 T cells in Susac syndrome.

Sequencing used CD8+ T cells from PBMCs. The clonotype was recovered from a human donor with multiple sclerosis. This chain joins TRBV13 and TRBJ2-7, with 12 bases fitting TRBD1. CDR3 in DNA: TGTGCCAGCAGCCCGAATCCGGGACAGGGGGCGAGGCAGTACTTC. This gives the protein CASSPNPGQGARQYF.